This TCR beta chain was observed in a study of monozygotic twins with inflammatory bowel disease (dated by TCRdb to between 2018 and 2021). For the study in its entirety: In total, some 30 monozygotic twin pairs made up the full study: 19 Danish pairs, all IBD-discordant, plus nine German pairs, of which four were IBD-concordant and five were IBD-discordant. Within discordant pairs, disease-associated traits were sought mainly by comparing IBD patients with their genetically identical healthy co-twins. Each individual had, on average, about 151 000 unique TCRalpha sequences and 181 000 unique TCRbeta sequences available for analysis.

The library was obtained by 5' RACE. Preparation of each TCR library used approximately 3.5 ug of total RNA. For each sample, cDNA synthesis with SMARTScribe reverse transcriptase was split into eight separate reactions. During cDNA synthesis, unique molecular identifiers containing a 6-nucleotide sample barcode were introduced by template switching. Two nested PCRs of about 16 and 10 cycles amplified the TCRalpha and TCRbeta cDNA, and bead purification followed each PCR. Before amplification, cDNA was treated with uracil DNA-glycosylase and purified using the QIAquick PCR purification kit. The second PCR added Illumina TruSeq-compatible adapters along with sample-specific barcodes. TapeStation and Qubit were used to check library quality and concentration, and about 5.2 ng of each library went into the pool. Sequencing of pooled libraries was carried out on an Illumina HiSeq2500 single-index Rapid Run using 2 x 100 bp reads and custom sequencing primers. In the authors' own workflow: MiGEC version 1.2.6 was used for UMI-based consensus assembly, which corrected PCR and sequencing errors. MiXCR version 2.1.1 handled V(D)J alignment, clonotype assembly and CDR3 extraction. To normalise gene usage, clonotype sharing and MAIT/NKT TCR abundance, the analysis used the top 1000, 10 000 and 20 000 clonotypes per sample. After downsampling to 27 000 UMIs, diversity was calculated as the inverse Simpson index using the vegan R package. Statistical testing used paired Mann-Whitney U tests on the discordant twin pairs and applied Benjamini-Hochberg correction for multiple testing. TCRdb reprocessed the reads and lists each CDR3 protein sequence as a single entry, with no DNA. TCRdb's processing, not the authors', yielded these V and J calls. The table kept for this sample lists over 110,000 distinct CDR3 sequences. 2% to 3% of the sample rests with the top ten.

From each donor, an approximately 2.5 ml peripheral blood sample was drawn into PAXgene tubes and stored at -80 degrees C. Total RNA was isolated from whole blood with the PAXgene blood miRNA kit on an automated QIAcube, without T cell sorting. Deep TCRalpha and TCRbeta repertoire profiling with unique molecular barcoding was performed on peripheral blood of monozygotic twin pairs concordant or discordant for inflammatory bowel disease. Smoking habits were recorded for all twin pairs, and individuals were classified as current, former or never smokers. The CDR3 goes from the cysteine to the phenylalanine over 16 residues. The nucleotide record is missing. As encoded in the germline V gene, CDR1 is KGHSH while CDR2 is LQKENI. Points on this clonotype: Its antigen remains undetermined.

What the work shows at the level of the full study, not this receptor alone: Concordant and discordant twins showed no difference in repertoire similarity, possibly because of limited statistical power. Because patients received different immunosuppressive treatments, the repertoires may have picked up extra background noise and variability between individuals. No single strong signal or clonotype linked to IBD turned up in the results, so the idea that one exists was not supported. Fewer clonotypes were shared with other individuals by IBD patients than by healthy twins, most markedly in patients showing signs of disease activity. Different T cell subtypes could not be distinguished in the analysis. Measured by the inverse Simpson index, TCRbeta repertoire diversity was lower in IBD patients than in their healthy co-twins.

The chain links TRBV18 with TRBJ2-3; TCRdb gives TRBD1 as the D gene, but with no DNA this cannot be confirmed. The TCR sequence derives from a human donor with ulcerative colitis or Crohn's disease, or a healthy co-twin of an affected twin (not recorded which). The sample consisted of blood. The CDR3 here reads CASSPRTGGSTDTQYF. Extended through the reference TRBV18 and TRBJ2-3 proteins, this CDR3 yields the full variable domain: NAGVMQNPRHLVRRRGQEARLRCSPMKGHSHVYWYRQLPEEGLKFMVYLQKENIIDESGMPKERFSAEFPKEGPSILRIQQVVRGDSAAYFCASSPRTGGSTDTQYFGPGTRLTVL.